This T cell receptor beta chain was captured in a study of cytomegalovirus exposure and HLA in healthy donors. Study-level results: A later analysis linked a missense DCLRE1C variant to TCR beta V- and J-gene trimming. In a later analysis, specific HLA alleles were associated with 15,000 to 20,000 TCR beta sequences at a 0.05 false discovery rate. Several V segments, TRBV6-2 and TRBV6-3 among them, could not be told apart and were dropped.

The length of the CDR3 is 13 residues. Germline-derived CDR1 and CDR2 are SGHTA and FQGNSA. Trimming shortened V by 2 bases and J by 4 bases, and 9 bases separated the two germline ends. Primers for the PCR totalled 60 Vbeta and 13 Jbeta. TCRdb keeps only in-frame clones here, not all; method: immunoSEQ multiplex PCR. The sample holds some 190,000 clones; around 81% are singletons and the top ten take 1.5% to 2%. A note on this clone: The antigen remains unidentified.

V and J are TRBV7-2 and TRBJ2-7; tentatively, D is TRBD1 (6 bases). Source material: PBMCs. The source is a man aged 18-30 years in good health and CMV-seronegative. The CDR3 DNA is TGTGCCAGCAGCTTACAGGGGATGTACGAGCAGTACTTC. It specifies CASSLQGMYEQYF.